This entry lists 14 T cell receptor beta chains sequenced from one sample in a study of cytomegalovirus exposure and HLA in healthy donors. The PCR ran on 60 Vbeta and 13 Jbeta primers. The data were produced by immunoSEQ multiplex PCR, yet TCRdb's version contains in-frame clones alone and is incomplete. This table has about 59,000 clones, about four fifths appearing once. The sample taken for sequencing was PBMCs. Receptor source: a woman in her thirties or forties in good health and CMV-seronegative.

This clone was counted between two and nine times. The V call is TRBV4-2, the J call TRBJ2-5; the D gene is possibly TRBD2 (6 bases). The V end lost 0 bases, the J end lost 5 bases, and 16 bases lay between the germline ends. This CDR3 has 16 amino acids. Per germline, CDR1 LGHNA and CDR2 YNFKEQ. CDR3 loop: CASSQDYAGIQETQYF. The CDR3 region has the DNA TGTGCCAGCAGCCAAGATTATGCGGGAATTCAGGAGACCCAGTACTTC.

This sequence joins TRBV7-3 and TRBJ2-3, with D perhaps TRBD1 (6 bases). Trimming shortened V by 4 bases and J by 2 bases, and 31 bases separated the two germline ends. The CDR3 has 21 residues. CDR1 and CDR2 (germline): SGHTA, FQGTGA. DNA for the CDR3: TGTGCCAGCAGCTCCCATTTCAGCACTGAGAGACAGGCCTTATACACAGATACGCAGTATTTT. Amino acid sequence: CASSSHFSTERQALYTDTQYF.

V and J are TRBV27 and TRBJ1-2, with TRBD1 identical over 7 bases. J was trimmed by 4 bases and V by 4 bases; bases with no gene match: 3. The germline V gene encodes CDR1 MNHEY and CDR2 SMNVEV (reference sequence). This CDR3 contains 13 residues. CDR3 loop: CASSSYRGYGYTF. The CDR3 nucleotides read TGTGCCAGCAGTTCCTACAGGGGCTATGGCTACACCTTC.

The chain links TRBV5-1 to TRBJ2-7; 12 nucleotides agree with TRBD2. The germline V gene has CDR1 SGHRS and CDR2 YFSETQ. The CDR3 runs to 16 residues. V lost 2 bases and J lost 0; bases outside the gene matches: 3. Here the CDR3 reads CASSLGTSGFSYEQYF. The DNA for the CDR3 is TGCGCCAGCAGCTTAGGGACTAGCGGGTTCTCCTACGAGCAGTACTTC.

The rearrangement joins TRBV18 to TRBJ2-2; TRBD2 might be the D (6 bases). Trimming cost V 0 bases and J 5 bases, with 10 bases left between them. The CDR3 extends over 15 amino acids. CDR1 and CDR2 (germline): KGHSH, LQKENI. The DNA for the CDR3 is TGTGCCAGCTCACCACCGGGAGGAGAGACCGGGGAGCTGTTTTTT. Residues: CASSPPGGETGELFF.

The rearrangement links TRBV27 to TRBJ2-7; no definite D call. The last part of the DNA fits TRBJ2-1 better; the J call may be wrong. Germline-derived CDR1 and CDR2 are MNHEY and SMNVEV (reference sequence). The CDR3 loop spans 16 amino acids. The CDR3 spells CASSLSLIAGYNEQFF. The CDR3 DNA is TGTGCCAGCAGTTTATCGCTCATAGCCGGGTACAATGAGCAGTTCTTC.

This sequence joins TRBV29-1 and TRBJ2-1; a possible D gene is TRBD2 (6 bases). The CDR3 has 14 residues. Germline CDR1 is SQVTM and CDR2 is ANQGSEA. V lost 7 bases, J lost 2 bases, and 15 bases lay in between. As DNA, the CDR3 is TGCAGCGCACCCGGGACTCATACCTACAATGAGCAGTTCTTC. Encoded protein: CSAPGTHTYNEQFF.

V is TRBV5-1 and J is TRBJ1-2, with 9 bases identical to TRBD1. Trimming at V came to 4 bases and at J to 8 bases, leaving 15 bases not matched to a gene. CDR3 length: 16 amino acids. Looked up from germline, CDR1 is SGHRS and CDR2 is YFSETQ. CDR3 sequence reads: CASSPEVPGQGGGYTF. The DNA of the CDR3 is TGCGCCAGCAGCCCCGAAGTCCCGGGACAGGGTGGAGGCTACACCTTC. Combining the CDR3 with reference TRBV5-1 and TRBJ1-2 gives the whole variable domain KAGVTQTPRYLIKTRGQQVTLSCSPISGHRSVSWYQQTPGQGLQFLFEYFSETQRNKGNFPGRFSGRQFSNSRSEMNVSTLELGDSALYLCASSPEVPGQGGGYTFGSGTRLTVV.

The rearrangement uses TRBV28 and TRBJ2-5; tentatively, D is TRBD1 (6 bases). Germline V gives CDR1 MDHEN, CDR2 SYDVKM. V was trimmed by 2 bases and J by 5 bases, leaving 15 bases between them. The CDR3 consists of 15 residues. The CDR3: CASSLRRRGLETQYF. The DNA of the CDR3 is TGTGCCAGCAGTTTACGGCGCAGGGGATTGGAGACCCAGTACTTC.

The chain joins TRBV7-9 to TRBJ1-5; 7 nucleotides agree with TRBD1. The CDR3 covers 15 residues. J was trimmed by 0 bases and V by 3 bases; bases with no gene match: 2. Germline V gene data show CDR1 as SEHNR and CDR2 as FQNEAQ (reference sequence). The CDR3 DNA is TGTGCCAGCAGCTTCGGGACAGATAGCAATCAGCCCCAGCATTTT. Amino acid sequence: CASSFGTDSNQPQHF.

The chain uses TRBV19 and TRBJ2-1, with 12 bases fitting TRBD2. This CDR3 region has 16 residues. Per the germline V gene, CDR1 is LNHDA and CDR2 is SQIVND (reference sequence). With 4 bases clipped from V and 3 bases from J, the junction kept 4 bases outside the gene matches. CDR3 region: CASSTGTSGYYNEQFF. CDR3 DNA sequence: TGTGCCAGTAGTACCGGGACTAGCGGGTACTACAATGAGCAGTTCTTC.

The chain uses TRBV13 and TRBJ1-1; no clear D. The germline gives CDR1 PRHDT, CDR2 FYEKMQ (reference sequence). Trimming pared 5 bases from V and 3 bases from J, leaving 10 bases between. The CDR3 length is 13 residues. In DNA form, the CDR3 reads TGTGCCAGCAGCCCAAGCCGGTACACTGAAGCTTTCTTT. Translated: CASSPSRYTEAFF.

The chain employs TRBV6-1 and TRBJ1-4; possibly TRBD1 for D (5 bases). V dropped 4 bases and J dropped 1 base, with 19 bases sitting between them. This CDR3 spans 18 amino acids. CDR1 is MNHNS and CDR2 is SASEGT in the germline V gene. CDR3 nucleotide sequence: TGTGCCAGCAGTGTACTGGCGGAGGGGCGGGTAACTAATGAAAAACTGTTTTTT. This sequence encodes CASSVLAEGRVTNEKLFF.

The chain links TRBV28 to TRBJ2-1, with 7 bases identical to TRBD2. The CDR3 is 15 residues long. Germline CDR1 MDHEN, CDR2 SYDVKM. The junction had 8 bases not matched to a gene; V was cut back by 6 bases and J by 3 bases. The DNA for the CDR3 is TGTGCCAGCAGCTCTGGGGCGGGGGACTACAATGAGCAGTTCTTC. Protein product: CASSSGAGDYNEQFF.